The 10 T cell receptor beta chains listed next were all sequenced from one sample in a study of T cells in localized non-small cell lung cancer. The assay was immunoSEQ multiplex PCR, and TCRdb's table has in-frame clones only and misses some. The sample has about 24,000 clones, 80% to 95% seen once. Sequenced material: peripheral blood, taken before any cancer treatment. All receptors come from a man aged 40 to 70 with stage III squamous cell lung carcinoma.

As DNA, the CDR3 is TGTGCCAGGTTTACTAGCGGGGGGCCCTCCTACGAGCAGTACTTC. It encodes CARFTSGGPSYEQYF. The V call is TRBV19, the J call TRBJ2-7; 12 bases map to TRBD2. Germline values: CDR1 LNHDA, CDR2 SQIVND (reference sequence). The CDR3 has 15 residues. Trimming at V came to 9 bases and at J to 0 bases, leaving 6 bases not matched to a gene.

This clone was seen a single time. This rearrangement joins TRBV4-1 to TRBJ1-5, with TRBD1 as a possible D gene (5 bases). The V gene's germline CDR1 is MGHRA and CDR2 YSYEKL. This CDR3 is built from 15 residues. Deletions cut 3 bases from V and 1 base from J, with 10 bases between. The CDR3 loop reads CASSQQGLSNQPQHF. The CDR3 bases are TGCGCCAGCAGCCAGCAGGGCTTGAGCAATCAGCCCCAGCATTTT.

The chain has TRBV9 and TRBJ2-3, with D possibly TRBD2 on 6 matching bases. Deletions cut 1 base from V and 4 bases from J, with 7 bases between. CDR1 is SGDLS and CDR2 is YYNGEE in the germline V gene. CDR3 length equals 13 residues. The CDR3 protein is CASSVRGSDTQYF. The CDR3 nucleotides are TGTGCCAGCAGCGTACGGGGGTCAGATACGCAGTATTTT.

The J gene is TRBJ1-2, the V gene TRBV28, with 9 bases fitting TRBD1. Trimming cost V 5 bases and J 8 bases; bases outside gene matches: 18. The CDR3 is 17 amino acids. Germline CDR1 is MDHEN and CDR2 is SYDVKM. The CDR3 region has the DNA TGTGCCAGCAGTCCTGCGTCTGTGGACAGGGGACTGCGAGGCTACACCTTC. Its translation: CASSPASVDRGLRGYTF.

The gene calls are TRBV5-1 and TRBJ1-6; 9 bases match TRBD1. Per the germline V gene, CDR1 is SGHRS and CDR2 is YFSETQ. This CDR3 has 18 residues. J was trimmed by 9 bases and V by 1 base; bases with no gene match: 14. CDR3 protein: CASSLKRAGTGPSSPLHF. The CDR3 DNA reads as TGCGCCAGCAGCTTGAAGCGCGCCGGGACAGGGCCGAGTTCACCCCTCCACTTT.

V and J are TRBV18 and TRBJ2-1; D might be TRBD1 or TRBD2, each matching 5 bases. CDR1 is KGHSH and CDR2 is LQKENI in the germline V gene. V lost 0 bases and J 15 bases, leaving 15 bases between the germline ends. The CDR3 has 13 amino acids. The CDR3 DNA follows: TGTGCCAGCTCACCACCGGTTCGGGACGGATGGTTCTTC. This translates into CASSPPVRDGWFF.

J is TRBJ2-1 and V is TRBV19; the match to TRBD2 covers 12 bases. The CDR3 has 15 residues. J lost 9 bases, V lost 4 bases, and 7 bases had no gene match. Germline V gene data show CDR1 as LNHDA and CDR2 as SQIVND (reference sequence). CDR3 protein: CASSRLAGDGSEQFF. CDR3 bases: TGTGCCAGTAGTAGACTAGCGGGAGACGGCAGTGAGCAGTTCTTC. The full variable domain, with the rest looked up from reference TRBV19 and TRBJ2-1, is DGGITQSPKYLFRKEGQNVTLSCEQNLNHDAMYWYRQDPGQGLRLIYYSQIVNDFQKGDIAEGYSVSREKKESFPLTVTSAQKNPTAFYLCASSRLAGDGSEQFFGPGTRLTVL.

The chain combines TRBV4-1 with TRBJ2-5; 9 positions agree with TRBD2. Germline CDR1 reads MGHRA; CDR2 reads YSYEKL. Trimming removed 3 bases from V and 5 bases from J; junction bases left unmatched: 4. CDR3 size: 14 residues. The CDR3, as DNA: TGCGCCAGCAGCCAGGGACTAGCTTCGGAGACCCAGTACTTC. Translating it yields CASSQGLASETQYF.

This sequence joins TRBV19 and TRBJ1-1, with D unclear. The CDR3 spans 12 residues. Germline V lookup: CDR1 LNHDA, CDR2 SQIVND (reference sequence). Deletions cut 0 bases from V and 7 bases from J, with 6 bases between. CDR3 nucleotide sequence: TGTGCCAGTAGTATAGAGAGAGGTGAAGCTTTCTTT. It yields the protein CASSIERGEAFF.

V is TRBV7-9 and J is TRBJ1-3; D call uncertain. Germline V gene sequence: CDR1 SEHNR, CDR2 FQNEAQ (reference sequence). The CDR3 sequence is 14 residues long. With 4 bases removed from V and 0 bases from J, the gap between germline ends came to 7 bases. The CDR3 spells CASSWPYSGNTIYF. Here the CDR3 DNA reads TGTGCCAGCAGCTGGCCTTACTCTGGAAACACCATATATTTT.